A single T cell receptor beta chain is shown here with its context. What antigen it recognizes has not been identified. No quality values exist for individual bases; no much larger clone is one base distant. This entry is derived from a study of PD-L1 blockade in urothelial cancer (dated by TCRdb to about 2017). Describing the broader study: Every patient began therapy in about 2014 and was given atezolizumab 1,200 mg intravenously every 3 weeks. Twenty-five of 29 patients were males with bladder-origin urothelial cancer, and about 65% of the 29 reported a prior smoking history. Patients had an ECOG performance status of 0 or 1 and had received between 0 and 3 prior chemotherapy regimens. Blood samples were analyzed 3 weeks after the start of treatment (second dose) and 6 weeks after the start of treatment. Blood samples gave a median of approximately 150,000 T cells and roughly 83,000 unique TCRs, with a median clonality of 0.080. The study was an exploratory multi-omic analysis of somatic, immune and clinical correlates of response to PD-L1 blockade with atezolizumab in urothelial cancer. TCR sequencing covered pretreatment tumor samples and matched, serially collected peripheral blood taken before and after atezolizumab treatment. Durable clinical benefit meant progression-free survival longer than 6 months, and TCR features were also tested against progression-free and overall survival. Whole exome sequencing and RNA sequencing of pretreatment tumors were performed alongside TCR sequencing in the same patients. Durable clinical benefit was achieved by nine patients and was not achieved by 20 patients. Around 29 patients had pretreatment blood TCR-seq, about 25 had at least one posttreatment blood collection, and about 25 had tumor TCR-seq.

General study outcomes and caveats: Because the sample size was small (n ≈ 29) and many exploratory analyses were performed, the results are intended to be hypothesis-generating. Among patients with durable benefit, tumor-associated TCR clones showed greater expansion in peripheral blood 3 weeks after treatment started (n ≈ 23, p = 0.022). A pretreatment peripheral blood TCR clonality below the median was linked to improved progression-free and overall survival.

The CDR3 spans 14 residues, from the cysteine through the phenylalanine. Just CDR3 DNA is preserved here, 42 bases in frame from base 1. The germline V gene provides CDR1 SGHTA and CDR2 FQGTGA. V loses 1 base, J loses 6 bases, and the germline ends lie 13 bases apart. To estimate absolute template abundance from read counts, synthetic TCR analog templates were spiked into each PCR. The immunoSEQ assay used bias-controlled V and J gene primers to amplify TCRbeta CDR3 regions from genomic DNA. Sequencing of rearranged TCRbeta segments was done at approximately 20X coverage. As for the original processing: Clustering was used to correct sequencing errors, and CDR3s were annotated against IMGT to assign V, D and J genes. Downstream analyses used only productive TCRbeta rearrangements, leaving out any out-of-frame or stop-codon sequences. Clonality was calculated as one minus the Shannon entropy normalized by the log of the number of unique productive sequences. Fisher's exact test with Benjamini-Hochberg correction, at a threshold of adjusted p below 0.01, was used to find clones that differed between time points or between blood and tumor. TCRdb mirrors the immuneACCESS table, restricted to in-frame sequences. Some clones are absent from its copies; in checked studies, under half trace to an unresolved V gene, and the reason for the others is unknown. D and trimming were read from the DNA, whereas the V and J calls and clone size are those reported in that table. Recorded for this sample are 70,000 to 75,000 clones; almost 90% of them occurred a single time. The ten largest account for 3.5% to 5.5% of the sample.

The time point label, read with the paper, signifies: pretreatment peripheral blood. The cohort comprised nearly 30 patients with locally advanced or metastatic urothelial carcinoma treated at Memorial Sloan Kettering on a trial protocol. Peripheral blood mononuclear cells were collected pretreatment and during treatment, with between 1 and 8 total time points per patient. The Qiagen DNeasy Blood extraction kit was used to purify genomic DNA from total PBMCs and tumor samples. PBMCs were collected pretreatment and during treatment and were isolated and stored as previously described. The sequences come from PBMCs, collected around atezolizumab (anti-PD-L1) treatment. The chain employs TRBV7-3 and TRBJ2-7, with TRBD2 perhaps the D gene, on 6 matching bases. The sequence derives from a man in his 70s with urothelial cancer. DNA sequence: TGTGCCAGCAGCTTAATGGGGGGAGAAGCCGAGCAGTACTTC. It codes for CASSLMGGEAEQYF.